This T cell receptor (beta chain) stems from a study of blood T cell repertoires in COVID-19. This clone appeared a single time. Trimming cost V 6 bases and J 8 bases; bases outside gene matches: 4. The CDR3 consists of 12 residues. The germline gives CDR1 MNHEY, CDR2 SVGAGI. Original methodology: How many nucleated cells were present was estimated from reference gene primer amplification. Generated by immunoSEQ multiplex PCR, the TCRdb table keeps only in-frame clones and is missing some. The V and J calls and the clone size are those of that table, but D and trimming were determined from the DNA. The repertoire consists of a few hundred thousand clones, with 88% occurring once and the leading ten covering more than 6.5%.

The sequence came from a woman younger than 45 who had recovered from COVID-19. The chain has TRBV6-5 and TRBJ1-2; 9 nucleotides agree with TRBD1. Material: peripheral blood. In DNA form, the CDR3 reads TGTGCCAGCAGCCGGGACAGGGTAGGCTACACCTTC. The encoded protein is CASSRDRVGYTF.